A selection of T cell receptor beta chains follows, all from one sample in a study of cytomegalovirus exposure and HLA in healthy donors. Generated by immunoSEQ multiplex PCR, the TCRdb table keeps only in-frame clones and is missing some. The data hold 85,000 to 130,000 clones, with 78% observed a single time. Specimen: PBMCs. These receptors were obtained from a woman aged 40 to 50 in good health and CMV-seronegative. Both conserved end residues are part of each CDR3. The D gene is left open where the match is weak. Where a row states a size, it is once, few, many or the class of an expanded clone; other rows omit it.

CDR3aa,CDR3nt,v_gene,abundance,j_gene,d_gene,len
CASSLALQGLGSPLHF,TGTGCCAGCAGCTTGGCTCTTCAGGGCTTAGGCTCACCCCTCCACTTT,TRBV5-6,.,TRBJ1-6,.,16
CAIRGTGGLSTEAFF,TGTGCCATCAGGGGGACAGGGGGCCTGAGCACTGAAGCTTTCTTT,TRBV10-3,.,TRBJ1-1,TRBD1,15
CASSVDRTTEAFF,TGTGCCAGCAGCGTGGACAGGACCACTGAAGCTTTCTTT,TRBV7-3,.,TRBJ1-1,TRBD1,13
CSGLALGAYEQYF,TGCAGCGGCCTAGCGTTAGGCGCCTACGAGCAGTACTTC,TRBV29-1,.,TRBJ2-7,.,13
CASSLWGGSYGYTF,TGTGCCAGCAGTTTATGGGGGGGCTCCTATGGCTACACCTTC,TRBV27,once,TRBJ1-2,.,14
CASSRTGVHGYTF,TGTGCCAGCAGCCGGACAGGGGTCCATGGCTACACCTTC,TRBV28,.,TRBJ1-2,TRBD1,13
CASSRGSHTAGELFF,TGCGCCAGCAGCCGCGGGAGTCATACGGCCGGGGAGCTGTTTTTT,TRBV4-3,.,TRBJ2-2,TRBD2,15
CASSSGFQETQYF,TGTGCCAGCAGTAGCGGGTTCCAAGAGACCCAGTACTTC,TRBV9,.,TRBJ2-5,TRBD2,13
CASSSPGLAGNYEQYF,TGTGCCAGCAGCTCCCCAGGTCTAGCGGGCAACTACGAGCAGTACTTC,TRBV11-2,few,TRBJ2-7,TRBD2,16
CASSSPPRDTQYF,TGCGCCAGCAGCTCCCCCCCCCGGGATACGCAGTATTTT,TRBV5-1,once,TRBJ2-3,.,13